This T cell receptor (beta chain) was obtained from a study of blood T cell repertoires in COVID-19. Unmatched junction bases numbered 6, after V lost 5 bases and J lost 5 bases. Germline CDR1 reads MNHEY; CDR2 reads SVGAGI. This CDR3 has 14 residues. Per the study methods: Using reference gene primer amplification, nucleated cell counts were estimated. Profiled with immunoSEQ multiplex PCR; TCRdb holds only in-frame clones, not every one. V, J and clone size derive from that table, while D and trimming were established from the DNA sequence. The sample records 200,000 or so clones, 70% to 90% being singletons.

Sequencing input: peripheral blood. The genes are TRBV6-5 and TRBJ1-1; 9 bases fit TRBD1. The clonotype comes from a man aged 50 or older with acute or convalescent COVID-19. The CDR3: CASSPRDRDTEAFF. The CDR3 coding sequence is TGTGCCAGCAGTCCCCGGGACAGGGATACTGAAGCTTTCTTT.